A single sample gave rise to the 10 T cell receptor beta chains below, sequenced in a study of cytomegalovirus exposure and HLA in healthy donors. 13 Jbeta primers and 60 Vbeta primers were used for the PCR. Clones were read by immunoSEQ multiplex PCR, and TCRdb kept only the in-frame ones, dropping some. The repertoire has around 62,000 clones, roughly 80% of them found once; the top ten carry around 3.2%. The sequenced material came from PBMCs. The receptors were gathered from a woman younger than 45 in good health and CMV-seronegative.

The rearrangement joins TRBV19 to TRBJ1-2; 10 nucleotides agree with TRBD1. Germline V gene data show CDR1 as LNHDA and CDR2 as SQIVND (reference sequence). V was pared by 7 bases and J by 6 bases, with 11 bases of the junction left unmatched. The CDR3 extends over 15 amino acids. The CDR3 sequence is CASIDHPGTGDGYTF. For the CDR3, the DNA is TGTGCCAGTATCGATCACCCCGGGACAGGGGATGGCTACACCTTC.

This chain connects TRBV7-9 to TRBJ2-7; D might be TRBD1 (6 bases). This CDR3 comprises 19 residues. V was clipped by 0 bases and J by 2 bases, with 23 bases between them. CDR1 is SEHNR and CDR2 is FQNEAQ in the germline V gene (reference sequence). The CDR3 DNA reads as TGTGCCAGCAGCTTAGCAGGTCTTCTAGACAGGCGGAATCCCTACGAGCAGTACTTC. It specifies CASSLAGLLDRRNPYEQYF.

V and J are TRBV7-8 and TRBJ2-5; 12 nucleotides agree with TRBD2. Germline V gene data show CDR1 as SGHVS and CDR2 as FQNEAQ. The CDR3 spans 15 residues. V was pared by 4 bases and J by 1 base, with 1 base of the junction left unmatched. This chain's CDR3 is CASSSSGGVQETQYF. In DNA, the CDR3 is TGTGCCAGCAGCTCTAGCGGGGGGGTCCAAGAGACCCAGTACTTC.

The CDR3 loop is CASSLVGDRFYNEQFF. DNA for the CDR3: TGTGCCAGCAGCTTAGTGGGGGACAGGTTCTACAATGAGCAGTTCTTC. This chain links TRBV7-2 with TRBJ2-1; the match to TRBD1 covers 8 bases. The germline V gene has CDR1 SGHTA and CDR2 FQGNSA. J gave up 3 bases and V 1 base, and 5 bases lay outside the gene matches. The length of the CDR3 is 16 residues.

The V gene is TRBV5-1, the J gene TRBJ2-2; 9 bases match TRBD1. Germline CDR1 SGHRS, CDR2 YFSETQ. The V and J ends lost 4 bases and 6 bases, in that order; junction bases with no gene match: 4. There are 14 residues in the CDR3. The CDR3 DNA sequence: TGCGCCAGCAGCGAAGGGACAGGGTCCGGGGAGCTGTTTTTT. This translates into CASSEGTGSGELFF.

This chain links TRBV18 with TRBJ1-4; D unclear. V was clipped by 0 bases and J by 7 bases, with 15 bases between them. Germline values: CDR1 KGHSH, CDR2 LQKENI. The CDR3 sequence is 16 residues long. CDR3 amino acids: CASSPPEGGEREKLFF. The CDR3 nucleotides are TGTGCCAGCTCACCACCGGAGGGAGGAGAGCGTGAAAAACTGTTTTTT.

The rearrangement uses TRBV2 and TRBJ2-1, with D possibly matching TRBD2 (6 bases). CDR1 is SNHLY and CDR2 is FYNNEI in the germline V gene. The CDR3 length is 14 residues. V was clipped by 5 bases and J by 6 bases, with 14 bases between them. The CDR3 bases are TGTGCCAGCAGTTACCTCTCCGGGGGCAATGAGCAGTTCTTC. This encodes CASSYLSGGNEQFF.

This rearrangement joins TRBV7-2 to TRBJ1-1, with D possibly being TRBD1 (6 bases). The CDR3 consists of 13 residues. Per the germline V gene, CDR1 is SGHTA and CDR2 is FQGNSA. Trimming shortened V by 6 bases and J by 5 bases, and 13 bases separated the two germline ends. CDR3 in amino acids: CASSLTGYTEAFF. Written as DNA, the CDR3 is TGTGCCAGCAGTCTAACAGGGTATACTGAAGCTTTCTTT. The full variable domain, rest sourced from reference TRBV7-2 and TRBJ1-1, is GAGVSQSPSNKVTEKGKDVELRCDPISGHTALYWYRQSLGQGLEFLIYFQGNSAPDKSGLPSDRFSAERTGGSVSTLTIQRTQQEDSAVYLCASSLTGYTEAFFGQGTRLTVV.

In its sample, this clone was seen once. This sequence joins TRBV6-6 and TRBJ1-2, with D unclear. This CDR3 is built from 12 residues. Trimming removed 5 bases at V and 8 bases at J, with 12 bases between. Germline CDR1 is MNHNY and CDR2 is SVGAGI (reference sequence). The CDR3 reads CASSQPAIGYTF. Here the CDR3 DNA reads TGTGCCAGCAGTCAACCCGCGATCGGCTACACCTTC.

The chain uses TRBV5-1 and TRBJ1-4; 8 bases match TRBD1. With V trimmed by 4 bases and J by 3 bases, 5 bases remained unmatched. The CDR3 is 15 residues long. Looked up from germline, CDR1 is SGHRS and CDR2 is YFSETQ. DNA of the CDR3: TGCGCCAGCAGCCATGGACAGGGCTCTAATGAAAAACTGTTTTTT. Translating gives CASSHGQGSNEKLFF.